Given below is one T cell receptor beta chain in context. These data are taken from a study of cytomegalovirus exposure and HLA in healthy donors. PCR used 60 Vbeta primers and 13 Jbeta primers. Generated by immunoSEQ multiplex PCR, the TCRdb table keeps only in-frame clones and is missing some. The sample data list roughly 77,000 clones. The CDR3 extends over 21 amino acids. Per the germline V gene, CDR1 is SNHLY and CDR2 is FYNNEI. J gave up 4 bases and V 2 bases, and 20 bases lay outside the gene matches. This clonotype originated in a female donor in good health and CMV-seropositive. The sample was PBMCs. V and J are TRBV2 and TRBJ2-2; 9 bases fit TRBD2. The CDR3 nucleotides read TGTGCCAGCAGTGAAAGTAGTGCGGGAGGGCGGTCCAGGGCCCCCACCGGGGAGCTGTTTTTT. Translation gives CASSESSAGGRSRAPTGELFF.